Each of the 7 T cell receptor beta chains below was sequenced from the same sample in a study of CD8+ T cells in alopecia areata. The treatment was: oral pan-JAK inhibitor, 5-10 mg twice daily. As the sequencing template, cDNA was produced by extracting RNA and reverse transcribing it. TCRdb's table, derived via immunoSEQ multiplex PCR, lists solely in-frame clones and lacks some. The sample contains approximately 210,000 clones, under 70% of which appear only once. The material was CD4+ T cells sorted from blood, obtained between weeks 44 and 45, from a patient treated with tofacitinib. The receptors were sampled from a human donor with alopecia areata.

This clone appeared a single time. The rearrangement uses TRBV5-1 and TRBJ1-1, with D possibly TRBD1 on 6 matching bases. The CDR3 runs 14 residues. V was cut by 0 bases and J by 1 base, with 7 bases left in between. CDR1 and CDR2 from the germline V gene are SGHRS and YFSETQ. CDR3 protein: CASSLGTANTEAFF. CDR3 in DNA: TGCGCCAGCAGCTTGGGGACAGCGAACACTGAAGCTTTCTTT.

The chain is built from TRBV13 and TRBJ1-2; 9 nucleotides align to TRBD1. CDR1 is PRHDT, CDR2 FYEKMQ, per germline (reference sequence). J was trimmed by 5 bases and V by 5 bases; bases with no gene match: 3. This CDR3 spans 13 amino acids. The CDR3 region has the DNA TGTGCCAGCAGCCCGGGACAGGGATATGGCTACACCTTC. The encoded protein is CASSPGQGYGYTF.

This clone was seen a handful of times. The rearrangement links TRBV27 to TRBJ1-1; a weak D match, TRBD1 (6 bases). V lost 6 bases to trimming and J lost 5 bases, with 13 bases between them. Germline CDR1 MNHEY, CDR2 SMNVEV (reference sequence). The CDR3 is made up of 13 amino acids. CDR3 nucleotides: TGTGCCAGCAGCGAACAGGGCAGGACTGAAGCTTTCTTT. Translated: CASSEQGRTEAFF.

The gene calls are TRBV29-1 and TRBJ1-4; D may be TRBD1 (5 bases). Trimming stripped 0 bases from V and 7 bases from J, with 12 bases between. This CDR3 is built from 14 residues. The germline CDR1 and CDR2 sequences are SQVTM and ANQGSEA. CDR3: CSVEEEGKGEKLFF. In DNA, the CDR3 is TGCAGCGTTGAAGAGGAGGGGAAAGGTGAAAAACTGTTTTTT.

The rearrangement joins TRBV30 to TRBJ1-5, with 7 nucleotides matching TRBD1. The CDR3 length is 16 residues. The germline gives CDR1 GTSNPN, CDR2 SVGIG (reference sequence). Trimming at V came to 1 base and at J to 4 bases, leaving 10 bases not matched to a gene. The CDR3 sequence: CAWSAQGGGQNQPQHF. DNA of the CDR3: TGTGCCTGGAGTGCTCAGGGGGGCGGGCAGAATCAGCCCCAGCATTTT.

The chain carries TRBV2 and TRBJ1-2; TRBD1 matches 8 bases. V was clipped by 8 bases and J by 2 bases; unmatched bases: 7. From germline, CDR1 is SNHLY and CDR2 FYNNEI. The CDR3 extends over 14 amino acids. The CDR3 sequence is CASEQGVRNYGYTF. CDR3 nucleotides: TGTGCCAGCGAACAGGGGGTGCGGAACTATGGCTACACCTTC.

The chain combines TRBV7-2 with TRBJ1-3; no firm D call. The V end was cut by 5 bases, the J end by 4 bases, with 9 bases between. In germline, CDR1 is SGHTA, CDR2 FQGNSA. The CDR3 loop spans 13 amino acids. The CDR3 coding sequence is TGTGCCAGCAGCCCCATCCAGGGAAACACCATATATTTT. Translating gives CASSPIQGNTIYF.